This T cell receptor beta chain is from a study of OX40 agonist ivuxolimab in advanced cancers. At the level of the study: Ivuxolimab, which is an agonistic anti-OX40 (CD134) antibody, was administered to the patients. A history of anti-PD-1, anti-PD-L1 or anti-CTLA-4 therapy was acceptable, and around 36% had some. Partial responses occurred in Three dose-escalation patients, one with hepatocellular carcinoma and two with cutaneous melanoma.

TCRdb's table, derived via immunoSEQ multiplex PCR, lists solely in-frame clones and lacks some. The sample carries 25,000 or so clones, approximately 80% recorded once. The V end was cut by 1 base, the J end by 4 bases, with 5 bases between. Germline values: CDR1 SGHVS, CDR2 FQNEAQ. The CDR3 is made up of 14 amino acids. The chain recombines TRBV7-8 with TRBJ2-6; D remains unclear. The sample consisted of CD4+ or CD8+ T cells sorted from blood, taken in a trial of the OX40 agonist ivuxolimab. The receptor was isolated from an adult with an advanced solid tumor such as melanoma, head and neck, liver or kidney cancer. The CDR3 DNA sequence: TGTGCCAGCAGCTTAGGGGTCGGGGCCAACGTCCTGACTTTC. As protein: CASSLGVGANVLTF.